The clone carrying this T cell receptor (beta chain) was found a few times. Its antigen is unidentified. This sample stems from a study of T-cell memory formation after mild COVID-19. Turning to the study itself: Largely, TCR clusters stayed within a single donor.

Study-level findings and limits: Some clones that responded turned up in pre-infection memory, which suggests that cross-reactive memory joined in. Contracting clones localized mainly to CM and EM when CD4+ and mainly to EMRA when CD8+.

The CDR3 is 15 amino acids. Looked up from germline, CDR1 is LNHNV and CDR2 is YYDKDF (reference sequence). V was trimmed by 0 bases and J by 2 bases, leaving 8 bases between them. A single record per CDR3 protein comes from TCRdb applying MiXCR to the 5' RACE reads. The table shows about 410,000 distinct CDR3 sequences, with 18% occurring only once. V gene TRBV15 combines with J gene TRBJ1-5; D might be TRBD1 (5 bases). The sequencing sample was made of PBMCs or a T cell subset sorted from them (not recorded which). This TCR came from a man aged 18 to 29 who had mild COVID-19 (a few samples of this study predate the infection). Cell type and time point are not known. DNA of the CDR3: TGTGCCACCAGCAGAGAGGTCAGGGGCAATCAGCCCCAGCATTTT. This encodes CATSREVRGNQPQHF.